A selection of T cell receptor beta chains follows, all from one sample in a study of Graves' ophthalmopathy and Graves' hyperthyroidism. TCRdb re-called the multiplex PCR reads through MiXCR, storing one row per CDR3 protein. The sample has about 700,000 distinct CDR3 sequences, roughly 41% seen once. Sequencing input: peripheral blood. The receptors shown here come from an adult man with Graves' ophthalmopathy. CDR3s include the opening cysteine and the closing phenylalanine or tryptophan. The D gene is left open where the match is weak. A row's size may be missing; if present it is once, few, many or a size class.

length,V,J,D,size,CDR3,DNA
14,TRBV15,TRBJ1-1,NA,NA,CATSRWGGDTEAFF,TGTGCCACCAGCAGATGGGGTGGGGACACTGAAGCTTTCTTT
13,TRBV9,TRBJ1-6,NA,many,CASSAGGSSALHF,TGTGCCAGCAGCGCTGGGGGGTCGTCGGCCCTCCACTTT
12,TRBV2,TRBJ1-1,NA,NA,CASTEAHRGAFF,TGTGCCAGTACTGAAGCACACAGAGGGGCTTTCTTT
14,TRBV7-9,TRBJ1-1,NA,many,CASSLGSESIEAFF,TGTGCCAGCAGCTTAGGATCAGAGTCCATTGAAGCTTTCTTT
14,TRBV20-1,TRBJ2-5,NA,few,CSARDLGYQETQYF,TGCAGTGCTAGAGATCTCGGGTACCAAGAGACCCAGTACTTC
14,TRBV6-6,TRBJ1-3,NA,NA,CASSGAYSGNTIYF,TGTGCCAGCAGTGGGGCGTACTCTGGAAACACCATATATTTT
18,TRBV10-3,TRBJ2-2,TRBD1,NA,CAISESSSGQGYIGELFF,TGTGCCATCAGTGAGTCCTCCTCCGGACAGGGTTACATCGGGGAGCTGTTTTTT
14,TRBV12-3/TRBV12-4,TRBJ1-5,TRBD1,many,CASSWGQAGSPQHF,TGTGCCAGCAGTTGGGGACAGGCCGGGTCGCCCCAGCATTTT
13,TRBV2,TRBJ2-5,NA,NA,CASSETDPGTQYF,TGTGCCAGCAGTGAGACTGACCCTGGGACCCAGTACTTC
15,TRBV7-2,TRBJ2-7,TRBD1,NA,CASSHRTGGLDEQYF,TGTGCCAGCAGCCATAGGACAGGGGGCCTCGACGAGCAGTACTTC
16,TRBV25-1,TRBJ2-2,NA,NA,CASIPADRRNTGELFF,TGTGCCAGCATTCCCGCCGACAGGAGGAACACCGGGGAGCTGTTTTTT
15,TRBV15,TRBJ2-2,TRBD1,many,CATSRGQGDTGELFF,TGTGCCACCAGCAGAGGACAGGGGGACACCGGGGAGCTGTTTTTT
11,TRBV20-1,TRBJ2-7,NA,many,CSARGFAGPYF,TGCAGTGCCAGGGGATTCGCGGGACCGTACTTC
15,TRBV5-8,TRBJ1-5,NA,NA,CASSYTGTLHQPQHF,TGTGCCAGCAGCTATACCGGGACACTGCATCAGCCCCAGCATTTT
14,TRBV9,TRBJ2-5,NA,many,CASSVDGGAGTQYF,TGTGCCAGCAGCGTAGATGGGGGGGCAGGGACCCAGTACTTC
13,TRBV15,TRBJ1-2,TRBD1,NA,CATSSMTGDGYTF,TGTGCCACCAGCAGTATGACAGGGGATGGCTACACCTTC
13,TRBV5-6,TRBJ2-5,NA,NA,CASSLEVQRTQYF,TGTGCCAGCAGCTTGGAAGTTCAGAGGACCCAGTACTTC
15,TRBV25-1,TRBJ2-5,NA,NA,CASSEPTKHKETQYF,TGTGCCAGCAGTGAACCTACTAAGCATAAAGAGACCCAGTACTTC
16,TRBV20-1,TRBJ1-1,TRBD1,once,CSALELVTGGASEAFF,TGCAGTGCTCTTGAGCTCGTGACAGGGGGCGCGAGTGAAGCTTTCTTT
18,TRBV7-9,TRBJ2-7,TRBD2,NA,CASSPNIRVGGVSYEQYF,TGTGCCAGCAGCCCCAACATTCGGGTCGGGGGGGTATCCTACGAGCAGTACTTC
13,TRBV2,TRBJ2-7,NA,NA,CASSLRYLGEQYF,TGTGCCAGCAGTTTACGGTATTTGGGCGAGCAGTACTTC
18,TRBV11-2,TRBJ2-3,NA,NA,CASSIRQGGPVSTDTQYF,TGTGCCAGCAGCATCCGGCAGGGGGGGCCGGTTAGCACAGATACGCAGTATTTT
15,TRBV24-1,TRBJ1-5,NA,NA,CASSFRARIGQPQHF,TGTGCCAGCAGTTTCCGGGCCAGAATAGGTCAGCCCCAGCATTTT
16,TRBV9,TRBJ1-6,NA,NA,CASSERRRNYNSPLHF,TGTGCCAGCAGTGAAAGACGTCGGAACTATAATTCACCCCTCCACTTT
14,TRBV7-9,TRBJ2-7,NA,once,CASSLRSSSYEQYF,TGTGCCAGCAGCTTACGAAGCAGCTCCTACGAGCAGTACTTC
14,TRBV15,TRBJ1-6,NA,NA,CATSRDTGHSPLHF,TGTGCCACCAGCAGAGATACGGGGCATTCACCCCTCCACTTT
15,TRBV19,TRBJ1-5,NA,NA,CASSIGGVSNQPQHF,TGTGCCAGTAGTATAGGAGGGGTTAGCAATCAGCCCCAGCATTTT
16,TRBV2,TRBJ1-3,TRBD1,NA,CASSYLQGSYGNTIYF,TGTGCCAGCAGTTACCTACAGGGGAGTTACGGAAACACCATATATTTT
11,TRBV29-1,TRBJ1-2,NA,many,CSGQAGYGYTF,TGCAGCGGGCAGGCCGGCTATGGCTACACCTTC
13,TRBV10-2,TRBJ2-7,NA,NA,CASSESQGHEQYF,TGCGCCAGCAGTGAGTCCCAGGGCCACGAGCAGTACTTC
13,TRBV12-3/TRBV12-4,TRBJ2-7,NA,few,CASSLLLLGEQYF,TGTGCCAGCAGTTTACTGCTATTAGGCGAGCAGTACTTC
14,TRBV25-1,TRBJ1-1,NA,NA,CASSAGAGGTEAFF,TGTGCCAGCAGTGCAGGGGCGGGGGGAACTGAAGCTTTCTTT
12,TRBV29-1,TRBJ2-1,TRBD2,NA,CSVSGGDNEQFF,TGCAGCGTTAGCGGGGGAGACAATGAGCAGTTCTTC
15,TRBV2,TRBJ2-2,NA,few,CASRRSWGRTGELFF,TGTGCCAGCAGAAGATCATGGGGGCGCACCGGGGAGCTGTTTTTT
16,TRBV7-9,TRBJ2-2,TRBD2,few,CASRYSGGRGTGELFF,TGTGCCAGCAGATATAGCGGGGGCCGAGGGACCGGGGAGCTGTTTTTT
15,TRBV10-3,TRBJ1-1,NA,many,CAAGAEQVMNTEAFF,TGTGCCGCGGGGGCGGAGCAAGTCATGAACACTGAAGCTTTCTTT
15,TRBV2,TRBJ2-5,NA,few,CASSYGTQRGETQYF,TGTGCCAGCAGTTACGGGACACAGAGGGGAGAGACCCAGTACTTC
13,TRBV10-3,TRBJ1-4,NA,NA,CASSYPSEEKLFF,TGTGCCAGCAGTTACCCGTCCGAGGAAAAACTGTTTTTT
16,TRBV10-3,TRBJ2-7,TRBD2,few,CASSYLAGGRKNEQYF,TGTGCCAGCAGTTACCTAGCGGGAGGGCGGAAGAACGAGCAGTACTTC
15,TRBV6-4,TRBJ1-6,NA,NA,CASSDSAEYNSPLHF,TGTGCCAGCAGTGACTCGGCGGAGTATAATTCACCCCTCCACTTT
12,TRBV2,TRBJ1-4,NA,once,CASSEAQGALFF,TGTGCCAGCAGTGAAGCGCAGGGAGCACTGTTTTTT
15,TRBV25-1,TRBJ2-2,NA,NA,CASRIEGSYTGELFF,TGTGCCAGCCGTATCGAGGGAAGTTACACCGGGGAGCTGTTTTTT